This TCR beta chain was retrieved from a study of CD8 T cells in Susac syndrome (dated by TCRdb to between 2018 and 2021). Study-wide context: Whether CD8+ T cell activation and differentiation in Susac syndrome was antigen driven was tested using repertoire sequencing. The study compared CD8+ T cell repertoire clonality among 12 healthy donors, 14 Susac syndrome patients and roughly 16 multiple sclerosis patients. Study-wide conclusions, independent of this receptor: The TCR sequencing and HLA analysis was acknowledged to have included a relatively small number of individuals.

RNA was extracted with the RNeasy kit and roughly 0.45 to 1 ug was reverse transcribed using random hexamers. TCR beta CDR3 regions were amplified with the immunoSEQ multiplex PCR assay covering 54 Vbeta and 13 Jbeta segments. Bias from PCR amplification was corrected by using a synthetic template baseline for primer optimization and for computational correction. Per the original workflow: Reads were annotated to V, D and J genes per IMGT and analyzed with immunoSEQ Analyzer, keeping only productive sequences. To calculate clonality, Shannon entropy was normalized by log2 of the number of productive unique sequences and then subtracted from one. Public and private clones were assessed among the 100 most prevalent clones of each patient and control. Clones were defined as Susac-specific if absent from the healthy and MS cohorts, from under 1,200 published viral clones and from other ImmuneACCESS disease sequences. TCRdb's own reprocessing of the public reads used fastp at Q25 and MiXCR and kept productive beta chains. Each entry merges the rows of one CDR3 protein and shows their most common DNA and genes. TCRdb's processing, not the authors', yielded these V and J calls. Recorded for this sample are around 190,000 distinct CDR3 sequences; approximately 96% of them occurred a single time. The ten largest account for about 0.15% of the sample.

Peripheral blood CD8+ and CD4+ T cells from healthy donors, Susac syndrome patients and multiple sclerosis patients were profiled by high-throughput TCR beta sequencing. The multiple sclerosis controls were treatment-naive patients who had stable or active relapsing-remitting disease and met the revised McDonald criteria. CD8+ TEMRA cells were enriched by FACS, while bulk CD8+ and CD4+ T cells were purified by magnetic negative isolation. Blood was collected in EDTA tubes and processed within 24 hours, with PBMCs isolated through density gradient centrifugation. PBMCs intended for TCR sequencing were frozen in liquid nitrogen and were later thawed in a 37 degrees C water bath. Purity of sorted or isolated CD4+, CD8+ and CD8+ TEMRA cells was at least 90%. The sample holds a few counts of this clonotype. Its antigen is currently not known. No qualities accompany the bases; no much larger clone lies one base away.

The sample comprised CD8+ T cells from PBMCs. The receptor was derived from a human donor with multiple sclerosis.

The CDR3 protein is CASSLLVNTEAFF. The sequence in DNA is TGTGCCAGCAGTTTATTAGTGAACACTGAAGCTTTCTTT. The sequence links TRBV27 to TRBJ1-1; the D gene identity is not certain. The CDR3 runs 13 residues from the cysteine to the phenylalanine. Of all the DNA, just the CDR3 is kept, 39 bases in frame from base 1. V loses 1 base, J loses 0 bases, and the germline ends lie 3 bases apart. CDR1 and CDR2 (MNHEY, SMNVEV) derive from the germline V gene (reference sequence).